The TCR beta chain under discussion was sequenced for a study of blood T cell repertoires in COVID-19. How the authors handled the data: Reference gene primer amplification yielded estimated nucleated cell counts. TCRdb keeps only in-frame clones here, not all; method: immunoSEQ multiplex PCR. V, J and clone size were drawn from that table, and D and trimming were deduced from the DNA. The table shows fewer than 350,000 clones, with around 90% occurring only once. This CDR3 comprises 14 residues. With 3 bases removed from V and 4 bases from J, the gap between germline ends came to 10 bases. From germline, CDR1 is SGHTA and CDR2 FQGNSA.

The sample consisted of PBMCs or T cells enriched from blood (not recorded which). V usage is TRBV7-2 and J usage is TRBJ1-3; D remains ambiguous. This sequence was found in a woman in her forties who had recovered from COVID-19. CDR3 in amino acids: CASSLSGSGNTIYF. DNA for the CDR3: TGTGCCAGCAGCTTGTCAGGATCCGGAAACACCATATATTTT.